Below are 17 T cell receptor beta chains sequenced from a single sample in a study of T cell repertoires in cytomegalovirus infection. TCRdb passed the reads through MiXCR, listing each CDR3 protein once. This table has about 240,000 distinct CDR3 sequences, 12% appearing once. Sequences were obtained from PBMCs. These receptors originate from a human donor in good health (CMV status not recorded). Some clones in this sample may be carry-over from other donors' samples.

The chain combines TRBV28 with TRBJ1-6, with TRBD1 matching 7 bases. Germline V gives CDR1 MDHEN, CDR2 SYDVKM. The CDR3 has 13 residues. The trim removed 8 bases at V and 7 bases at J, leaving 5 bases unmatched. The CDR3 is CASGRQGNSPLHF. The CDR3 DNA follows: TGTGCCAGCGGCCGACAGGGCAATTCACCCCTCCACTTT.

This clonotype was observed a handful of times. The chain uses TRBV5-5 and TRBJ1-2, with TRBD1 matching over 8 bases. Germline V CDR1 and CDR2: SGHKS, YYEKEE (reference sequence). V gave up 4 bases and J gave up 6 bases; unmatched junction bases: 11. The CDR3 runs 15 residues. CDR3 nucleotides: TGTGCCAGCAGCCTTGACAGGGGTAGATTCAATGGCTACACCTTC. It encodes CASSLDRGRFNGYTF.

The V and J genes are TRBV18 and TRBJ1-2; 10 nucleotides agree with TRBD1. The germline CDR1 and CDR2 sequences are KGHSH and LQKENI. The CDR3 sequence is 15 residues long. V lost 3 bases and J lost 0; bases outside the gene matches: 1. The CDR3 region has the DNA TGTGCCAGCTCACCTGGACAGGGGGCTAACTATGGCTACACCTTC. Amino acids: CASSPGQGANYGYTF.

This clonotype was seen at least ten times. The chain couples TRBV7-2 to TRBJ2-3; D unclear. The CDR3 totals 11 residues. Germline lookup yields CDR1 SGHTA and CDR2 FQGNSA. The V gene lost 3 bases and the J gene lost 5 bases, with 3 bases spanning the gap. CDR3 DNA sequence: TGTGCCAGCAGCTTGAAAGATACGCAGTATTTT. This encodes CASSLKDTQYF.

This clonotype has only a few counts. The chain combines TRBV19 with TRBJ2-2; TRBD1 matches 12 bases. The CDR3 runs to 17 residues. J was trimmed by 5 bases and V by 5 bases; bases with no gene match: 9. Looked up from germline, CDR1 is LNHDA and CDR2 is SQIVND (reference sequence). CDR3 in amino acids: CASSVPGTGGRTGELFF. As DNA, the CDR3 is TGTGCCAGTAGTGTACCCGGGACAGGGGGCAGAACCGGGGAGCTGTTTTTT. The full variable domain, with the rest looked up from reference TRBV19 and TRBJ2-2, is DGGITQSPKYLFRKEGQNVTLSCEQNLNHDAMYWYRQDPGQGLRLIYYSQIVNDFQKGDIAEGYSVSREKKESFPLTVTSAQKNPTAFYLCASSVPGTGGRTGELFFGEGSRLTVL.

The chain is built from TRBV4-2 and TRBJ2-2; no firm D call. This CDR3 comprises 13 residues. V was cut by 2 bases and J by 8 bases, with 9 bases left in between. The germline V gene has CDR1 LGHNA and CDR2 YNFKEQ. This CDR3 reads CASSQSDPGELFF. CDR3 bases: TGTGCCAGCAGCCAATCGGACCCAGGGGAGCTGTTTTTT.

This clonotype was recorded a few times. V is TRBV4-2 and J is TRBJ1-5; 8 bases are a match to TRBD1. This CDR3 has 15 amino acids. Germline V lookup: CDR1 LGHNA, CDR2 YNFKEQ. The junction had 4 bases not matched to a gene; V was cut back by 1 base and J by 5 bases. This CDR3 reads CASSQVDREDQPQHF. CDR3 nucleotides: TGTGCCAGCAGCCAAGTGGACAGGGAAGATCAGCCCCAGCATTTT.

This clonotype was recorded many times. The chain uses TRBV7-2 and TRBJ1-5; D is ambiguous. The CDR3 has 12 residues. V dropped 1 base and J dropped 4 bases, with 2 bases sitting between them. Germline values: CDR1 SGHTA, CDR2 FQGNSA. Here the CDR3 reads CASSLDNQPQHF. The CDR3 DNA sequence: TGTGCCAGCAGCTTAGATAATCAGCCCCAGCATTTT. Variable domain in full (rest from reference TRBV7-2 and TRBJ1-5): GAGVSQSPSNKVTEKGKDVELRCDPISGHTALYWYRQSLGQGLEFLIYFQGNSAPDKSGLPSDRFSAERTGGSVSTLTIQRTQQEDSAVYLCASSLDNQPQHFGDGTRLSIL.

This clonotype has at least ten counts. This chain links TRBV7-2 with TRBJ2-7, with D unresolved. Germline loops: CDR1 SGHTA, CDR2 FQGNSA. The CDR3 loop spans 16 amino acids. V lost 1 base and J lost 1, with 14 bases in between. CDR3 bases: TGTGCCAGCAGCTTAGGAGGCGGAGCAGGTTCCTACGAGCAGTACTTC. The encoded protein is CASSLGGGAGSYEQYF.

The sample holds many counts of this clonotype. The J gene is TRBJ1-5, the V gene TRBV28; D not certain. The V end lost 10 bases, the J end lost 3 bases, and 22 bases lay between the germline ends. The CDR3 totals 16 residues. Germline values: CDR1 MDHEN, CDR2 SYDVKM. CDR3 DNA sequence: TGTGCCACCTCAGTTTCGACTAGCAGGCCCAATCAGCCCCAGCATTTT. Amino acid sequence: CATSVSTSRPNQPQHF.

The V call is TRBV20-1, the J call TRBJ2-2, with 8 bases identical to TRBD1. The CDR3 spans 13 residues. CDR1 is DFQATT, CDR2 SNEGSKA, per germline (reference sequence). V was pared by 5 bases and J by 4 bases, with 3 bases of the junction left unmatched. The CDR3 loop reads CSAQTGATGELFF. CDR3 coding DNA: TGCAGTGCTCAGACAGGGGCCACCGGGGAGCTGTTTTTT.

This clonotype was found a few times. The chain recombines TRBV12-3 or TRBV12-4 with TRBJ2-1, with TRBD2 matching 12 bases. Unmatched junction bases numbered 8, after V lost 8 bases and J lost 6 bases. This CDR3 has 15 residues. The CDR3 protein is CASLRLAGASNEQFF. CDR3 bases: TGTGCCAGCTTGAGACTAGCGGGAGCGTCCAATGAGCAGTTCTTC.

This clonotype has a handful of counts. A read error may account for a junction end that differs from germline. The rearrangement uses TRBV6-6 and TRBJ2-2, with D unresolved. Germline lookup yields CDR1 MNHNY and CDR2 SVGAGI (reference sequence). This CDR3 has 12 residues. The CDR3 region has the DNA TGTGCCGGCAGTTACTCGACCGGGGAGCTGTTTTTT. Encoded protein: CAGSYSTGELFF.

CDR3 sequence (DNA): TGTGCCAGTAGTGGGTGGAAGAACACCGGGGAGCTGTTTTTT. It yields the protein CASSGWKNTGELFF. The chain combines TRBV19 with TRBJ2-2; D unresolved. Trimming pared 5 bases from V and 1 base from J, leaving 8 bases between. Germline V CDR1 and CDR2: LNHDA, SQIVND (reference sequence). This CDR3 has 14 amino acids.

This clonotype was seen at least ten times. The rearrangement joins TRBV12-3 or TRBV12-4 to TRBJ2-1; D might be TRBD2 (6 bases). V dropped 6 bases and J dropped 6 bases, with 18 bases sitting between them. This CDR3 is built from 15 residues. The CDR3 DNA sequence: TGTGCCAGCAGCGCCGCACCGCCGGGAGTCAATGAGCAGTTCTTC. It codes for CASSAAPPGVNEQFF.

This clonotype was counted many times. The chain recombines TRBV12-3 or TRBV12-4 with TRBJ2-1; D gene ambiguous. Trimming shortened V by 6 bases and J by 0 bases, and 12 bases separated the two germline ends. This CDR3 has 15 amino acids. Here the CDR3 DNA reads TGTGCCAGCAGCAAGACCAGAAGCTCCTACAATGAGCAGTTCTTC. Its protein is CASSKTRSSYNEQFF.

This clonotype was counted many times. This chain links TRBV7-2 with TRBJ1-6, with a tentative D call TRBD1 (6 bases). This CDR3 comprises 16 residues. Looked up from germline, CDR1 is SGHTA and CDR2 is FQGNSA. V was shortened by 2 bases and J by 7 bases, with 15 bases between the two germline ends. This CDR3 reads CASSLILQGGNSPLHF. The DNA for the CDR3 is TGTGCCAGCAGCTTAATTTTACAGGGCGGCAATTCACCCCTCCACTTT.